The rows below give T cell receptor beta chains drawn from one sample of a study of CD8 T cells in ankylosing spondylitis. From the 5' RACE reads, TCRdb called clonotypes with MiXCR, one entry per CDR3 protein. The top ten clones hold about a sixth of a sample with fewer than 400,000 distinct CDR3 sequences, around 20% of them seen once. The sequencing input was blood, either unsorted or a sorted T cell fraction (not recorded which). These receptor sequences come from a male donor with ankylosing spondylitis. Each CDR3 is given with its conserved first and last residue. A D gene is named only where the DNA matches it firmly. Part of the rows lack a size; the others show once, few, many or a class for expanded clones.

cdr3_aa: CASSLGQGRRGNEKLFF; cdr3_nt: TGTGCCAGCAGTTTAGGACAGGGAAGAAGGGGAAATGAAAAACTGTTTTTT; d_call: TRBD1; j_call: TRBJ1-4; clone_size: few; v_call: TRBV12-3/TRBV12-4
cdr3_aa: CASRESGTSYNEQFF; cdr3_nt: TGTGCCAGCAGGGAATCGGGTACGTCCTACAATGAGCAGTTCTTC; d_call: NA; j_call: TRBJ2-1; clone_size: few; v_call: TRBV7-2
cdr3_aa: CASSLSGELHF; cdr3_nt: TGTGCCAGCAGTCTTTCCGGGGAGCTCCACTTT; d_call: NA; j_call: TRBJ1-6; clone_size: few; v_call: TRBV6-2/TRBV6-3
cdr3_aa: CASSLTLTYEQYF; cdr3_nt: TGTGCCAGCAGCCTGACATTAACCTACGAGCAGTACTTC; d_call: NA; j_call: TRBJ2-7; clone_size: NA; v_call: TRBV4-2
cdr3_aa: CSASLRGLPYNEQFF; cdr3_nt: TGCAGTGCTAGTTTACGGGGCCTTCCCTACAATGAGCAGTTCTTC; d_call: NA; j_call: TRBJ2-1; clone_size: NA; v_call: TRBV20-1
cdr3_aa: CASSPGQEKTFYEQYF; cdr3_nt: TGTGCCAGCAGTCCGGGACAGGAGAAAACTTTCTACGAGCAGTACTTC; d_call: TRBD1; j_call: TRBJ2-7; clone_size: few; v_call: TRBV12-3/TRBV12-4
cdr3_aa: CASSQDSPNQPQHF; cdr3_nt: TGCGCCAGCAGCCAAGACAGCCCCAATCAGCCCCAGCATTTT; d_call: NA; j_call: TRBJ1-5; clone_size: few; v_call: TRBV4-1
cdr3_aa: CASSPLPALLPDTQYF; cdr3_nt: TGCGCCAGCAGTCCTCTACCTGCCCTTTTACCAGATACGCAGTATTTT; d_call: NA; j_call: TRBJ2-3; clone_size: NA; v_call: TRBV5-1
cdr3_aa: CATLLAADYNEQFF; cdr3_nt: TGTGCCACCCTGCTAGCGGCAGACTACAATGAGCAGTTCTTC; d_call: TRBD2; j_call: TRBJ2-1; clone_size: NA; v_call: TRBV10-3
cdr3_aa: CASSSGGAHWSYEQYF; cdr3_nt: TGTGCCAGCAGTTCTGGTGGGGCTCACTGGTCCTACGAGCAGTACTTC; d_call: NA; j_call: TRBJ2-7; clone_size: NA; v_call: TRBV12-3/TRBV12-4
cdr3_aa: CSATGTGWEQYF; cdr3_nt: TGCAGTGCTACGGGAACAGGGTGGGAGCAGTACTTC; d_call: NA; j_call: TRBJ2-7; clone_size: few; v_call: TRBV20-1
cdr3_aa: CASSPPGTSHQETQYF; cdr3_nt: TGTGCCAGCAGCCCGCCTGGGACATCGCATCAAGAGACCCAGTACTTC; d_call: NA; j_call: TRBJ2-5; clone_size: few; v_call: TRBV7-9
cdr3_aa: CASRDGDNYGYTF; cdr3_nt: TGTGCCAGCAGGGATGGAGATAACTATGGCTACACCTTC; d_call: NA; j_call: TRBJ1-2; clone_size: NA; v_call: TRBV11-2
cdr3_aa: CSYQGGAYNEQFF; cdr3_nt: TGCAGTTACCAAGGAGGGGCCTACAATGAGCAGTTCTTC; d_call: NA; j_call: TRBJ2-1; clone_size: NA; v_call: TRBV20-1
cdr3_aa: CASTWREGGTQYF; cdr3_nt: TGTGCCAGTACCTGGAGGGAAGGGGGGACCCAGTACTTC; d_call: NA; j_call: TRBJ2-5; clone_size: NA; v_call: TRBV19
cdr3_aa: CSAGDRPTQADF; cdr3_nt: TGCAGCGCGGGAGACAGGCCTACTCAAGCCGACTTC; d_call: NA; j_call: TRBJ1-2; clone_size: few; v_call: TRBV29-1
cdr3_aa: CSAKRGYRGPNEKLFF; cdr3_nt: TGCAGTGCTAAGAGGGGATACAGGGGACCTAATGAAAAACTGTTTTTT; d_call: TRBD1; j_call: TRBJ1-4; clone_size: NA; v_call: TRBV20-1
cdr3_aa: CASRPDSYGYTF; cdr3_nt: TGTGCCAGCAGACCGGACAGCTATGGCTACACCTTC; d_call: NA; j_call: TRBJ1-2; clone_size: few; v_call: TRBV12-3/TRBV12-4
cdr3_aa: CASSRLRRAFGEQYF; cdr3_nt: TGTGCCAGCAGCCGTCTGCGGCGGGCTTTTGGGGAGCAGTACTTC; d_call: NA; j_call: TRBJ2-7; clone_size: few; v_call: TRBV14
cdr3_aa: CASSEPTSGGPNTDTQYF; cdr3_nt: TGTGCCAGCAGTGAACCGACTAGCGGGGGTCCAAACACAGATACGCAGTATTTT; d_call: TRBD2; j_call: TRBJ2-3; clone_size: NA; v_call: TRBV2
cdr3_aa: CSARQGTGNNQPQHF; cdr3_nt: TGCAGTGCTAGACAAGGGACAGGGAACAATCAGCCCCAGCATTTT; d_call: TRBD1; j_call: TRBJ1-5; clone_size: few; v_call: TRBV20-1
cdr3_aa: CASSQLNGILAGDLDTQYF; cdr3_nt: TGTGCCAGCAGCCAACTCAATGGGATACTAGCGGGAGATCTAGATACGCAGTATTTT; d_call: TRBD2; j_call: TRBJ2-3; clone_size: NA; v_call: TRBV3-1
cdr3_aa: CASSFTGIGELFF; cdr3_nt: TGCGCCAGCAGCTTTACTGGGATCGGGGAGCTGTTTTTT; d_call: NA; j_call: TRBJ2-2; clone_size: few; v_call: TRBV5-1
cdr3_aa: CASSPGSGSEQYF; cdr3_nt: TGTGCCAGCTCACCAGGGTCGGGGTCCGAGCAGTACTTC; d_call: NA; j_call: TRBJ2-7; clone_size: few; v_call: TRBV18
cdr3_aa: CASSLRDKSYEQYF; cdr3_nt: TGTGCCAGCAGCTTACGGGACAAGTCCTACGAGCAGTACTTC; d_call: NA; j_call: TRBJ2-7; clone_size: NA; v_call: TRBV7-2
cdr3_aa: CASSERGLGQFF; cdr3_nt: TGTGCCAGCAGTGAACGGGGACTGGGGCAGTTCTTC; d_call: NA; j_call: TRBJ2-1; clone_size: many; v_call: TRBV25-1
cdr3_aa: CASRSEGQGEQYF; cdr3_nt: TGTGCCAGCAGGAGCGAGGGCCAGGGGGAGCAGTACTTC; d_call: NA; j_call: TRBJ2-7; clone_size: few; v_call: TRBV27
cdr3_aa: CASSRDRTNSPLHF; cdr3_nt: TGCGCCAGCAGCCGGGACAGGACTAACTCACCCCTCCACTTT; d_call: TRBD1; j_call: TRBJ1-6; clone_size: NA; v_call: TRBV4-1
cdr3_aa: CASSDPRLASTGELFF; cdr3_nt: TGTGCCAGCAGCGATCCCCGACTAGCGTCCACCGGGGAGCTGTTTTTT; d_call: TRBD2; j_call: TRBJ2-2; clone_size: NA; v_call: TRBV9
cdr3_aa: CASSLNVAGGPRNEQFF; cdr3_nt: TGTGCCAGCAGTTTAAACGTGGCGGGAGGGCCAAGGAATGAGCAGTTCTTC; d_call: TRBD2; j_call: TRBJ2-1; clone_size: NA; v_call: TRBV12-3/TRBV12-4
cdr3_aa: CSARGARAGSYNEQFF; cdr3_nt: TGCAGTGCTAGAGGGGCCCGAGCGGGGAGCTACAATGAGCAGTTCTTC; d_call: TRBD2; j_call: TRBJ2-1; clone_size: NA; v_call: TRBV20-1
cdr3_aa: CASSFGTNNEQFF; cdr3_nt: TGTGCCAGCAGCTTCGGGACTAACAATGAGCAGTTCTTC; d_call: TRBD2; j_call: TRBJ2-1; clone_size: many; v_call: TRBV6-4
cdr3_aa: CASSQSLRTGGKETQYF; cdr3_nt: TGTGCCAGCAGCCAATCTTTGCGGACAGGGGGCAAAGAGACCCAGTACTTC; d_call: TRBD1; j_call: TRBJ2-5; clone_size: NA; v_call: TRBV16
cdr3_aa: CASSPDNDVYEQYF; cdr3_nt: TGTGCCAGCAGTCCAGATAATGACGTTTACGAGCAGTACTTC; d_call: NA; j_call: TRBJ2-7; clone_size: few; v_call: TRBV27
cdr3_aa: CASSYVGTGVTEAFF; cdr3_nt: TGTGCCAGCAGTTACGTCGGGACAGGGGTAACTGAAGCTTTCTTT; d_call: TRBD1; j_call: TRBJ1-1; clone_size: NA; v_call: TRBV6-5
cdr3_aa: CASSQETGGNTGELFF; cdr3_nt: TGCGCCAGCAGCCAAGAGACAGGGGGCAACACCGGGGAGCTGTTTTTT; d_call: TRBD1; j_call: TRBJ2-2; clone_size: NA; v_call: TRBV4-3
cdr3_aa: CASQRGYREYTEAFF; cdr3_nt: TGTGCCAGCCAACGAGGGTACAGGGAGTACACTGAAGCTTTCTTT; d_call: NA; j_call: TRBJ1-1; clone_size: NA; v_call: TRBV7-2
cdr3_aa: CSNLEGQIQYF; cdr3_nt: TGCAGTAATTTGGAGGGCCAAATTCAGTACTTC; d_call: NA; j_call: TRBJ2-4; clone_size: NA; v_call: TRBV20-1
cdr3_aa: CSVVTSSYEQYF; cdr3_nt: TGCAGCGTTGTCACGAGCTCCTACGAGCAGTACTTC; d_call: NA; j_call: TRBJ2-7; clone_size: few; v_call: TRBV29-1
cdr3_aa: CASSPLGSGLAKNIQYF; cdr3_nt: TGTGCCAGCTCACCACTGGGAAGCGGTTTAGCCAAAAACATTCAGTACTTC; d_call: NA; j_call: TRBJ2-4; clone_size: NA; v_call: TRBV18
cdr3_aa: CASSSAISGELFF; cdr3_nt: TGCGCCAGCAGCTCGGCAATTTCCGGGGAGCTGTTTTTT; d_call: NA; j_call: TRBJ2-2; clone_size: few; v_call: TRBV5-1
cdr3_aa: CASSLDHRGSGELFF; cdr3_nt: TGTGCCAGCAGCTTAGATCATCGGGGAAGCGGGGAGCTGTTTTTT; d_call: NA; j_call: TRBJ2-2; clone_size: few; v_call: TRBV11-3
cdr3_aa: CSQERDRTDTQYF; cdr3_nt: TGCAGCCAGGAACGGGACCGCACAGATACGCAGTATTTT; d_call: NA; j_call: TRBJ2-3; clone_size: NA; v_call: TRBV20-1
cdr3_aa: CASSPSRGFYGYTF; cdr3_nt: TGTGCCAGCAGTCCGAGCCGGGGATTCTATGGCTACACCTTC; d_call: NA; j_call: TRBJ1-2; clone_size: NA; v_call: TRBV6-2/TRBV6-3
cdr3_aa: CASTSGSSYNEQFF; cdr3_nt: TGTGCCAGCACTAGCGGTAGCTCCTACAATGAGCAGTTCTTC; d_call: TRBD2; j_call: TRBJ2-1; clone_size: NA; v_call: TRBV2
cdr3_aa: CASSFLGAGETQYF; cdr3_nt: TGTGCCAGCAGTTTCTTGGGGGCTGGTGAGACCCAGTACTTC; d_call: NA; j_call: TRBJ2-5; clone_size: few; v_call: TRBV6-5
cdr3_aa: CSAQSGSSYNEQFF; cdr3_nt: TGCAGTGCCCAGAGCGGGAGCTCCTACAATGAGCAGTTCTTC; d_call: TRBD2; j_call: TRBJ2-1; clone_size: few; v_call: TRBV20-1
cdr3_aa: CAWSALDSTNSPLHF; cdr3_nt: TGTGCCTGGAGTGCCCTCGACAGTACAAATTCACCCCTCCACTTT; d_call: NA; j_call: TRBJ1-6; clone_size: NA; v_call: TRBV30